This is a list of T cell receptor beta chains from one sample in a study of blood T cell repertoires in COVID-19. The data were produced by immunoSEQ multiplex PCR, yet TCRdb's version contains in-frame clones alone and is incomplete. The sample has over 400,000 clones; about 85% are singletons. Sequencing used PBMCs or T cells enriched from blood (not recorded which). All receptors come from an older woman who had recovered from COVID-19. The CDR3 runs from the conserved cysteine through the conserved F or W. D genes are given only for firm matches. Not all rows give a size; the values are once, few, many and, for expanded clones, a class.

CDR3 DNA: TGTGCCAGCAGCTTAGGGGGGGATGGAAACACCATATATTTT; CDR3 protein: CASSLGGDGNTIYF; J gene: TRBJ1-3; clone size: NA; V gene: TRBV7-2; D gene: NA
CDR3 DNA: TGCGCCAGCAGCTTGGGACAGGTGGGGTACAATGAGCAGTTCTTC; CDR3 protein: CASSLGQVGYNEQFF; J gene: TRBJ2-1; clone size: NA; V gene: TRBV5-1; D gene: NA
CDR3 DNA: TGTGCCTGGAGTGCGCTAGCGGGGGGAGGTGAGCAGTTCTTC; CDR3 protein: CAWSALAGGGEQFF; J gene: TRBJ2-1; clone size: once; V gene: TRBV30; D gene: TRBD2
CDR3 DNA: TGTGCCAGCAGCTTCTCCGGACAGGGCACTGAAGCTTTCTTT; CDR3 protein: CASSFSGQGTEAFF; J gene: TRBJ1-1; clone size: once; V gene: TRBV7-2; D gene: TRBD1
CDR3 DNA: TGTGCCAGTAGTATGGTATCGGACACGGCTCGATATGGCTACACCTTC; CDR3 protein: CASSMVSDTARYGYTF; J gene: TRBJ1-2; clone size: few; V gene: TRBV19; D gene: NA
CDR3 DNA: TGCGCCAGCACCGAGGGGGATTACAGTGAAAAACTGTTTTTT; CDR3 protein: CASTEGDYSEKLFF; J gene: TRBJ1-4; clone size: NA; V gene: TRBV5-1; D gene: NA
CDR3 DNA: TGTGCCAGCAGCCCCTTCGGGTCCGGTCCCGATCAGCCCCAGCATTTT; CDR3 protein: CASSPFGSGPDQPQHF; J gene: TRBJ1-5; clone size: NA; V gene: TRBV11-2; D gene: NA
CDR3 DNA: TGTGCCAGCAGTCAATTGGATTTCTTAGGGGGCAATCAGCCCCAGCATTTT; CDR3 protein: CASSQLDFLGGNQPQHF; J gene: TRBJ1-5; clone size: NA; V gene: TRBV6-2/TRBV6-3; D gene: NA
CDR3 DNA: TGTGCCAGCACGCAGGATTGGCGACGCTCTGGTGGAAACACCATATATTTT; CDR3 protein: CASTQDWRRSGGNTIYF; J gene: TRBJ1-3; clone size: once; V gene: TRBV27; D gene: NA
CDR3 DNA: TGTGCCAGCAGTGAAAGAGGGATCCTGAGCTCCTATAATTCACCCCTCCACTTT; CDR3 protein: CASSERGILSSYNSPLHF; J gene: TRBJ1-6; clone size: NA; V gene: TRBV6-4; D gene: NA
CDR3 DNA: TGTGCCAGCAGCTCGGACAGGGTGGCTGGAAACACCATATATTTT; CDR3 protein: CASSSDRVAGNTIYF; J gene: TRBJ1-3; clone size: NA; V gene: TRBV7-9; D gene: TRBD1
CDR3 DNA: TGTGCCAGCAGTCCGGGACTTACTTTGAACACTGAAGCTTTCTTT; CDR3 protein: CASSPGLTLNTEAFF; J gene: TRBJ1-1; clone size: once; V gene: TRBV6-5; D gene: NA
CDR3 DNA: TGTGCCAGCAGAGAGATTAGCAATCAGCCCCAGCATTTT; CDR3 protein: CASREISNQPQHF; J gene: TRBJ1-5; clone size: NA; V gene: TRBV6-6; D gene: NA
CDR3 DNA: TGCGCCAGCAGCTTCGACACCCACACAGATACGCAGTATTTT; CDR3 protein: CASSFDTHTDTQYF; J gene: TRBJ2-3; clone size: NA; V gene: TRBV5-1; D gene: NA
CDR3 DNA: TGTGCCAGCAGTTCCCAACAACCAACCGGGACAAGAGATCAGCCCCAGCATTTT; CDR3 protein: CASSSQQPTGTRDQPQHF; J gene: TRBJ1-5; clone size: NA; V gene: TRBV27; D gene: NA
CDR3 DNA: TGTGCCAGCAGCTTGGGGGGGACAGATTACGAGCAGTACTTC; CDR3 protein: CASSLGGTDYEQYF; J gene: TRBJ2-7; clone size: NA; V gene: TRBV5-6; D gene: TRBD1